The 3 T cell receptor beta chains presented below share a single source sample, sequenced in a study of blood T cells in healthy people across ages. Sample-barcoded 5' priming and a J-beta primer mix drove a second PCR of roughly 7 to 11 cycles. One entry per CDR3 protein, called by TCRdb with MiXCR from the 5' RACE reads. The table shows about 830,000 distinct CDR3 sequences, with around 68% occurring only once. The source material was blood. The receptor source for this set is a man younger than 45 in good health.

V is TRBV20-1 and J is TRBJ2-5, with TRBD1 matching over 7 bases. The germline V gene has CDR1 DFQATT and CDR2 SNEGSKA (reference sequence). This CDR3 comprises 15 residues. The CDR3 DNA reads TGCAGCTCTAGGAGGACCAGGGGGTGGCAAGAGACCCAGTACTTC. Protein product: CSSRRTRGWQETQYF.

Regarding this clonotype: Germline and junction disagree at one end, which may indicate a read error. The rearrangement joins TRBV4-3 to TRBJ2-1; D remains unclear. Looked up from germline, CDR1 is LGHNA and CDR2 is YSLEER. The CDR3 spans 17 residues. The DNA of the CDR3 is TGCGCCAGCAGCCAAGATTGGAGTATTAGCTCCCACAATGAGCAGTTCTTC. The encoded protein is CASSQDWSISSHNEQFF.

The chain uses TRBV12-3 or TRBV12-4 and TRBJ2-5; D unresolved. The CDR3 loop spans 13 amino acids. With 3 bases removed from V and 2 bases from J, the gap between germline ends came to 7 bases. DNA for the CDR3: TGTGCCAGCAGTTTTAGTTATCAAGAGACCCAGTACTTC. Residues: CASSFSYQETQYF.